A single T cell receptor (beta chain) is shown here with its context. Its target is not known. The sample holds other DNA sequences that translate to the same CDR3. This record comes from a study of OX40 agonist ivuxolimab in advanced cancers. Study results and limitations: Certain nonresponders additionally had low normalized T-cell clonal expansion. Circulating CD4+ and CD8+ T cells showed clonal expansion by week 6 at 0.1 to 3.0 mg/kg.

The CDR3 length is 16 residues. From germline, CDR1 is KGHSH and CDR2 LQKENI. The ends were cut back, 3 bases at V and 7 bases at J, with 19 bases in the middle. Some clones are missing from TCRdb's copy, which holds only in-frame ones; the method was immunoSEQ multiplex PCR. Of approximately 61,000 clones listed, 91% are singletons. The receptor was derived from an adult with an advanced solid tumor such as melanoma, head and neck, liver or kidney cancer. The genes are TRBV18 and TRBJ1-5; D unclear. Sequenced here: CD4+ or CD8+ T cells sorted from blood, sampled in a trial of the OX40 agonist ivuxolimab. CDR3 residues: CASSPRPTGNRQPQHF. The CDR3 DNA reads TGTGCCAGCTCACCGCGCCCAACCGGTAACCGGCAGCCCCAGCATTTT.